A single sample gave rise to the 2 T cell receptor beta chains below, sequenced in a study of shared clonotypes between healthy human individuals. Libraries were prepared by immunoSEQ multiplex PCR; TCRdb keeps only in-frame clonotypes and omits some of them. The profile shows 500,000 to 550,000 clones, more than 95% of them singletons. Source material: naive CD4+ T cells sorted from blood. Subset specified: CD45RA+ positively selected. The receptors here all came from a woman younger than 45 in good health.

A single count supports this clone. The chain employs TRBV11-2 and TRBJ1-2, with 11 bases matching TRBD1. Germline values: CDR1 SGHAT, CDR2 FQNNGV. The CDR3 totals 14 residues. V shed 3 bases, J shed 6 bases, and the junction held 3 bases outside the gene matches. As DNA, the CDR3 is TGTGCCAGCAGCTTTGCGGGACAGGGGGATGGCTACACCTTC. Protein sequence: CASSFAGQGDGYTF.

This sequence joins TRBV5-1 and TRBJ1-1, with unresolved D. Trimming took off 0 bases at V and 6 bases at J, with 9 bases between the two ends. This CDR3 has 13 amino acids. Germline loops: CDR1 SGHRS, CDR2 YFSETQ. The CDR3 nucleotides read TGCGCCAGCAGCTTGGAACCTATCGCTGAAGCTTTCTTT. Protein: CASSLEPIAEAFF.